The sequence of this T cell receptor beta chain was determined in a study of T cells in Graves' hyperthyroidism and ophthalmopathy. Amplification of TCR beta CDR3 regions was performed using RNA transcripts as template. The HTBI set primed first-round TCR CDR3 RT-PCR. One entry per CDR3 protein, called by TCRdb with MiXCR from the multiplex PCR reads. This sample carries under 750,000 distinct CDR3 sequences, around 20% of them seen once, and the ten largest clones take around 17%. Participants, patients aged 18 to 65, had newly diagnosed hyperthyroidism with a duration under 2 months. The CDR3 runs 14 residues. Germline V CDR1 and CDR2: SGHRS, YFSETQ. The V gene lost 5 bases and the J gene lost 3 bases, with 12 bases spanning the gap.

This clonotype was sampled from a woman aged 50 to 60 with Graves' hyperthyroidism that later progressed to Graves' ophthalmopathy. The chain combines TRBV5-1 with TRBJ1-5; D remains ambiguous. The source material was blood. The CDR3 coding sequence is TGCGCCAGCAGTCAAGACGGAATCAATCAGCCCCAGCATTTT. This sequence encodes CASSQDGINQPQHF.